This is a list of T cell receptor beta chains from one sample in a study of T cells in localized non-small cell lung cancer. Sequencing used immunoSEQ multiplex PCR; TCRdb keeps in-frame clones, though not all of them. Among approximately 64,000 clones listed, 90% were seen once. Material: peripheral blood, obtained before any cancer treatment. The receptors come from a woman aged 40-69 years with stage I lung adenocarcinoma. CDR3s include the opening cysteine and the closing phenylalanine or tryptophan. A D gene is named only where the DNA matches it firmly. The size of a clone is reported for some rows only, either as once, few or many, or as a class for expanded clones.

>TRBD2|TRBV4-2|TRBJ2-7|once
TGTGCCAGCAGCCAGCCTGGACTAGCGAGTTACGAGCAGTACTTC
CASSQPGLASYEQYF
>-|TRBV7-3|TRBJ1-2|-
TGTGCCAGCAGCCCTGGACGGATAGCCCCTAACTATGGCTACACCTTC
CASSPGRIAPNYGYTF
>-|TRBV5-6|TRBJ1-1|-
TGTGCCACCCGACGGGGGGGGAAGATGGTGGGTTTGAACACTGAAGCTTTCTTT
CATRRGGKMVGLNTEAFF
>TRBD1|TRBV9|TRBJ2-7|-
TGTGCCAGCAGCTCGGACAGGGGCCCCTACGAGCAGTACTTC
CASSSDRGPYEQYF
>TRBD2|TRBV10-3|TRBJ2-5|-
TGTGCCATCAGTGAGTATGGTAGCGGGGACCAAGAGACCCAGTACTTC
CAISEYGSGDQETQYF
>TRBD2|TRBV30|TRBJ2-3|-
TGTGCCTGGAGTGTACGGGGACTAGCGGACACAGATACGCAGTATTTT
CAWSVRGLADTDTQYF
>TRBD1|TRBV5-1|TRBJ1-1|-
TGCGCCAGCAGGCACGACAGGGGGCGAGCTTTCTTT
CASRHDRGRAFF
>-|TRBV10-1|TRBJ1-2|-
TGCGCCAGCAGTGATTGGGAACAAGGCTATGGCTACACCTTC
CASSDWEQGYGYTF
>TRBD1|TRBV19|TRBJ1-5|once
TGTGCCAGCCATACAGGGGCTGGCAATCAGCCCCAGCATTTT
CASHTGAGNQPQHF
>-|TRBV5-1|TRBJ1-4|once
TGCGCCAGCAGCTTGGGTCAGGGTACTAATGAAAAACTGTTTTTT
CASSLGQGTNEKLFF
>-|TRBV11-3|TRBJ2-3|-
TGTGCCAGCAGCTTAGGGGGGGCCGGAGATACGCAGTATTTT
CASSLGGAGDTQYF
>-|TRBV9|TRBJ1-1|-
TGTGCCAGCAGCCCTTTTGACAGAAGGAACACTGAAGCTTTCTTT
CASSPFDRRNTEAFF
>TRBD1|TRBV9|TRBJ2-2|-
TGTGCCAGCAGCGTAGAACAGGGGGCCGTCGGGGAGCTGTTTTTT
CASSVEQGAVGELFF